Each of the 5 T cell receptor beta chains below was sequenced from the same sample in a study of regulatory T cells in long-lasting Graves disease. To make TCR beta libraries, researchers used iRepertoire HTBI primers and Arm-PCR of CDR3 regions. TCRdb independently ran MiXCR on the multiplex PCR reads; one entry per CDR3 protein. The sample comprises roughly 500,000 distinct CDR3 sequences, around a fifth of which are singletons, and 6.5% to 9% rests with the top ten. Time point reported: persistent/refractory GD, antithyroid drugs over 5 years with positive TRAb. PBMCs provided the RNA from which the TCR library was made. The starting material was peripheral blood mononuclear cells (PBMCs), obtained when the disease was refractory, from a patient treated with antithyroid drugs. The receptors here all came from a female donor with Graves disease.

There are a few counts of this clonotype. The rearrangement links TRBV7-2 to TRBJ1-3; weak D call: TRBD1 (5 bases). CDR3 length: 16 residues. Trimming removed 2 bases from V and 4 bases from J, with 15 bases in between. The germline V gene has CDR1 SGHTA and CDR2 FQGNSA. The CDR3 DNA is TGTGCCAGCAGCTTAAGCCCCGGGGCGCAAGGAAACACCATATATTTT. Residues: CASSLSPGAQGNTIYF.

The rearrangement links TRBV10-3 to TRBJ2-7; D tentatively fits TRBD1 or TRBD2 (5 bases each). Germline values: CDR1 ENHRY, CDR2 SYGVKD. The germline V and J ends were trimmed by 0 bases and 3 bases, with 12 bases remaining between them. The CDR3 is 15 residues long. The CDR3 reads CAISESAGTLYEQYF. CDR3 DNA: TGTGCCATCAGTGAGTCGGCCGGGACCCTCTACGAGCAGTACTTC.

This clonotype was found many times. The J gene is TRBJ2-5, the V gene TRBV7-3, with 8 bases identical to TRBD1. CDR1 and CDR2 (germline): SGHTA, FQGTGA. The CDR3 is 15 amino acids. V trimming: 1 base; J trimming: 5 bases; junction bases outside the gene matches: 6. CDR3 nucleotides: TGTGCCAGCAGCTTAAGACAGGGGAGTCAGGAGACCCAGTACTTC. Translating it yields CASSLRQGSQETQYF.

V and J are TRBV11-1 and TRBJ2-7; D is possibly TRBD1 (6 bases). The germline CDR1 and CDR2 sequences are SGHAT and FQDESV (reference sequence). Trimming removed 5 bases from V and 6 bases from J, with 17 bases in between. The CDR3 spans 14 residues. The CDR3 nucleotides read TGTGCCAGCAGCCGGGACACCCCACCCCTCGAGCAGTACTTC. The encoded protein is CASSRDTPPLEQYF.

This clonotype was picked up a small number of times. The V and J genes are TRBV13 and TRBJ1-5, with a tentative D call TRBD1 (5 bases). V shed 6 bases and J shed 4 bases, with 13 bases lying between them. The V gene's germline CDR1 is PRHDT and CDR2 FYEKMQ (reference sequence). This CDR3 region has 14 residues. In nucleotides, the CDR3 is TGTGCCAGCAGACACAGCAGGGATAATCAGCCCCAGCATTTT. Translation gives CASRHSRDNQPQHF. Filled out from reference TRBV13 and TRBJ1-5, the complete variable domain reads AAGVIQSPRHLIKEKRETATLKCYPIPRHDTVYWYQQGPGQDPQFLISFYEKMQSDKGSIPDRFSAQQFSDYHSELNMSSLELGDSALYFCASRHSRDNQPQHFGDGTRLSIL.